The clone carrying this TCR beta chain has just one count. The record originates from a study of blood T cell repertoires in COVID-19. Study-level background: Acute and convalescent COVID-19 specimens originated in the United States, Italy and Spain.

Clones were sequenced by immunoSEQ multiplex PCR, and TCRdb holds only the in-frame ones, with some missing. The sample shows fewer than 250,000 clones, 75% to 85% of them seen only once. The sequence was obtained from an older woman with acute or convalescent COVID-19. Specimen: peripheral blood.

CDR3 sequence: CASSLQGDPATEAFF. CDR3 DNA sequence: TGTGCCAGCAGCCTACAGGGGGATCCGGCCACTGAAGCTTTCTTT. This chain connects TRBV6-4 to TRBJ1-1, with 8 bases identical to TRBD1. The CDR3 is 15 amino acids. Germline V gives CDR1 MRHNA, CDR2 SNTAGT. With 6 bases clipped from V and 4 bases from J, the junction kept 10 bases outside the gene matches.